This TCR beta chain came from a study of OX40 agonist ivuxolimab in advanced cancers. Clones were sequenced by immunoSEQ multiplex PCR, and TCRdb holds only the in-frame ones, with some missing. Of fewer than 45,000 clones listed, around 90% are singletons. V shed 4 bases and J 1 base; nucleotides not matched to a gene: 2. The germline V gene has CDR1 SGHNT and CDR2 YENEEA. The CDR3 covers 14 residues. Points on this clone: Its antigen is as yet unknown.

Study-wide results and limits: Among some nonresponders, normalized T-cell clonal expansion was also low. Clonal expansion was seen in CD4+ and CD8+ blood T cells by week 6 at 0.1 to 3.0 mg/kg. Which antigen the expanded peripheral T cells recognized is unknown.

The sequencing used CD4+ or CD8+ T cells sorted from blood, collected in a trial of the OX40 agonist ivuxolimab. This clonotype was obtained from an adult with an advanced solid tumor such as melanoma, head and neck, liver or kidney cancer. The gene calls are TRBV11-3 and TRBJ2-5; TRBD2 aligns across 8 bases. The CDR3 DNA reads as TGTGCCAGCAGCTCACTAGCGGTCCAAGAGACCCAGTACTTC. Its protein product is CASSSLAVQETQYF.